Shown below are 27 T cell receptor beta chains from a single sample sequenced in a study of blood T cell repertoires in COVID-19. Data came from immunoSEQ multiplex PCR; TCRdb stores just in-frame clones and leaves some out. The repertoire includes about 200,000 clones, around 89% of them detected once, and approximately 8.1% sits in the top ten. The sequencing input was PBMCs or T cells enriched from blood (not recorded which). These receptors were taken from a woman younger than 30 who had recovered from COVID-19.

This clone has just one count. The rearrangement uses TRBV27 and TRBJ1-4; a weak D match, TRBD1 (5 bases). Looked up from germline, CDR1 is MNHEY and CDR2 is SMNVEV (reference sequence). V was trimmed by 7 bases and J by 8 bases, leaving 8 bases between them. The CDR3 is 11 residues long. In DNA, the CDR3 is TGTGCCAGCATGGAGGGGGAAAAACTGTTTTTT. The encoded protein is CASMEGEKLFF.

The rearrangement joins TRBV6-5 to TRBJ1-1, with D maybe TRBD1 (6 bases). Trimming removed 3 bases from V and 4 bases from J, with 12 bases in between. Germline V gene data show CDR1 as MNHEY and CDR2 as SVGAGI. There are 14 residues in the CDR3. The CDR3 bases are TGTGCCAGCAGTTATGACAGGCCGCCCACTGAAGCTTTCTTT. Its translation is CASSYDRPPTEAFF.

In its sample, this clone was seen a few times. The chain combines TRBV2 with TRBJ1-6; possible D gene TRBD1, 6 bases. This CDR3 is 15 amino acids long. V was pared by 7 bases and J by 7 bases, with 17 bases between. Germline CDR1 SNHLY, CDR2 FYNNEI. CDR3 loop: CASKLENRANSPLHF. CDR3 DNA: TGTGCCAGCAAGCTCGAAAACAGGGCCAATTCACCCCTCCACTTT.

The chain combines TRBV5-1 with TRBJ2-1; maybe TRBD2 (6 bases). V gave up 1 base and J gave up 4 bases, with 12 bases separating them. Germline CDR1 is SGHRS and CDR2 is YFSETQ. This CDR3 is built from 15 residues. The DNA for the CDR3 is TGCGCCAGCAGCTTGTTTGGGGGGATATACAATGAGCAGTTCTTC. Amino acid sequence: CASSLFGGIYNEQFF.

The chain recombines TRBV7-2 with TRBJ1-2; D is unclear. This CDR3 is built from 13 residues. V lost 2 bases and J 8 bases, leaving 12 bases between the germline ends. The germline gives CDR1 SGHTA, CDR2 FQGNSA. The CDR3 nucleotides are TGTGCCAGCAGCTTAATCGGGTTTAGCGGCTACACCTTC. Its protein product is CASSLIGFSGYTF.

The gene calls are TRBV4-2 and TRBJ2-7; 7 positions match TRBD2. V lost 4 bases and J lost 5; bases outside the gene matches: 11. The CDR3 is 15 amino acids. CDR1 LGHNA and CDR2 YNFKEQ come from the germline V gene. As DNA, the CDR3 is TGTGCCAGCAGCCCAGGACTAGGGAGATCCAACGAGCAGTACTTC. Its translation is CASSPGLGRSNEQYF.

This clone was seen just once. CDR3 sequence: CASSAIGQGLVKNIQYF. The DNA for the CDR3 is TGTGCCAGCAGCGCGATTGGACAGGGGTTAGTCAAAAACATTCAGTACTTC. This chain links TRBV9 with TRBJ2-4; 9 bases are a match to TRBD1. Per germline, CDR1 SGDLS and CDR2 YYNGEE. The trim removed 3 bases at V and 3 bases at J, leaving 10 bases unmatched. The CDR3 has 17 amino acids.

The J gene is TRBJ1-2, the V gene TRBV28; unclear D gene. Germline CDR1 and CDR2: MDHEN and SYDVKM. This CDR3 has 13 amino acids. Deletions cut 4 bases from V and 6 bases from J, with 12 bases between. The CDR3 coding sequence is TGTGCCAGCAGTTCCCGCGACGGGGATGGCTACACCTTC. It is translated as CASSSRDGDGYTF.

This clone was observed once. The rearrangement joins TRBV28 to TRBJ2-7, with D possibly TRBD2 on 6 matching bases. This CDR3 region has 12 residues. Germline V gene data show CDR1 as MDHEN and CDR2 as SYDVKM. Trimming removed 6 bases at V and 3 bases at J, with 9 bases between. The CDR3 DNA follows: TGTGCCAGCAGGGCGGGGTACTACGAGCAGTACTTC. Its translation is CASRAGYYEQYF.

The chain is built from TRBV28 and TRBJ1-5; the D gene is possibly TRBD1 (6 bases). This CDR3 comprises 15 residues. V lost 7 bases, J lost 3 bases, and 16 bases lay in between. The germline gives CDR1 MDHEN, CDR2 SYDVKM. The CDR3 DNA is TGTGCCAGCACCACGGACAGACCATTCAATCAGCCCCAGCATTTT. Residues: CASTTDRPFNQPQHF.

This clone was observed a few times. V gene TRBV24-1 combines with J gene TRBJ2-2; TRBD2 might be the D (6 bases). The CDR3 has 16 residues. V was cut by 7 bases and J by 1 base, with 15 bases left in between. Per the germline V gene, CDR1 is KGHDR and CDR2 is SFDVKD. DNA for the CDR3: TGTGCCACCAGGTCTGGGCGGGACTTGAACACCGGGGAGCTGTTTTTT. Protein sequence: CATRSGRDLNTGELFF.

A single count supports this clone. This chain links TRBV30 with TRBJ1-6; 10 nucleotides line up with TRBD1. Germline V CDR1 and CDR2: GTSNPN, SVGIG (reference sequence). V lost 5 bases to trimming and J lost 10 bases; unmatched junction nucleotides: 8. The CDR3 is 14 amino acids. CDR3 sequence: CAWSGTGAGSPLHF. CDR3 sequence (DNA): TGTGCCTGGTCTGGGACAGGGGCAGGATCACCCCTCCACTTT.

This chain links TRBV5-8 with TRBJ2-6, with 7 bases identical to TRBD2. Per the germline V gene, CDR1 is SGHTS and CDR2 is YDEGEE. The CDR3 runs to 14 residues. V was pared by 3 bases and J by 6 bases, with 3 bases of the junction left unmatched. CDR3 region: CASSSGREANVLTF. CDR3 DNA sequence: TGTGCCAGCAGCTCGGGGAGGGAGGCCAACGTCCTGACTTTC.

The V and J genes are TRBV6-6 and TRBJ2-2; 13 positions match TRBD2. The germline V gene encodes CDR1 MNHNY and CDR2 SVGAGI (reference sequence). This CDR3 contains 20 residues. V lost 6 bases to trimming and J lost 2 bases; unmatched junction nucleotides: 15. The CDR3 sequence: CASSRGTSGVPTINTGELFF. CDR3 nucleotides: TGTGCCAGCAGCCGCGGGACTAGCGGGGTCCCCACGATAAACACCGGGGAGCTGTTTTTT.

The chain uses TRBV25-1 and TRBJ1-4; D is possibly TRBD1 (6 bases). Germline CDR1 is MGHDK and CDR2 is SYGVNS. V was cut by 5 bases and J by 1 base, with 17 bases left in between. The CDR3 is 17 residues long. CDR3 bases: TGTGCCAGCAGTATCCGGACAGACCCTCTAACTAATGAAAAACTGTTTTTT. It translates to CASSIRTDPLTNEKLFF.

The J gene is TRBJ2-3, the V gene TRBV5-1; TRBD2 matches at 9 bases. CDR1 and CDR2 (germline): SGHRS, YFSETQ. This CDR3 contains 16 residues. V dropped 4 bases and J dropped 0; count of bases not matched to a gene: 6. The CDR3: CASSLSGGVSTDTQYF. In nucleotides, the CDR3 is TGCGCCAGCAGCCTTAGCGGGGGCGTGAGCACAGATACGCAGTATTTT.

The genes are TRBV3-1 (or the pseudogene TRBV3-2) and TRBJ1-2, with D uncertain. CDR1 and CDR2 from the germline V gene are LGHDT and YNNKEL (reference sequence). V lost 1 base to trimming and J lost 4 bases, with 7 bases between them. CDR3 size: 13 residues. The CDR3 DNA sequence: TGTGCCAGCAGCCAAGGGCAGGCCTATGGCTACACCTTC. Translated, it gives CASSQGQAYGYTF.

V gene TRBV30 combines with J gene TRBJ1-2, with D perhaps TRBD1 (6 bases). Trimming cost V 2 bases and J 7 bases, with 20 bases left between them. There are 15 residues in the CDR3. Germline V gene lookup returns CDR1 GTSNPN and CDR2 SVGIG (reference sequence). The CDR3 region has the DNA TGTGCCTGGAGTCGCTCCGGGGGGCGCGCGCTTGGCTACACCTTC. Translated: CAWSRSGGRALGYTF.

The chain couples TRBV27 to TRBJ1-1; D remains unclear. V was clipped by 2 bases and J by 4 bases, with 11 bases between them. The germline gives CDR1 MNHEY, CDR2 SMNVEV (reference sequence). The CDR3 is made up of 14 amino acids. DNA for the CDR3: TGTGCCAGCAGTTTAATGAGCTTGAGCACTGAAGCTTTCTTT. The encoded protein is CASSLMSLSTEAFF.

The rearrangement joins TRBV6-1 to TRBJ1-2; possibly TRBD1 for D (6 bases). Germline-derived CDR1 and CDR2 are MNHNS and SASEGT. This CDR3 is 17 amino acids long. V dropped 0 bases and J dropped 8 bases, with 22 bases sitting between them. CDR3 nucleotide sequence: TGTGCCAGCAGTGAAGCGCTTCGTCAGGGGCCCAAAGGGGGCTACACCTTC. Translated: CASSEALRQGPKGGYTF.

This clone was detected only once. The chain is built from TRBV24-1 and TRBJ1-2, with TRBD1 identical over 9 bases. Germline V gene lookup returns CDR1 KGHDR and CDR2 SFDVKD. V shed 4 bases, J shed 2 bases, and the junction held 7 bases outside the gene matches. CDR3 size: 16 residues. The CDR3, as DNA: TGTGCCACCAGTGACTCACCGGGACAGGGAAACTATGGCTACACCTTC. Translated: CATSDSPGQGNYGYTF.

The V and J genes are TRBV7-6 and TRBJ1-2; D is perhaps TRBD1 (6 bases). Germline CDR1 reads SGHVS; CDR2 reads FNYEAQ. V lost 1 base to trimming and J lost 0 bases, with 6 bases between them. The CDR3 consists of 14 residues. The CDR3 sequence: CASSLEGANYGYTF. The DNA for the CDR3 is TGTGCCAGCAGCTTAGAGGGGGCTAACTATGGCTACACCTTC.

The V gene is TRBV5-4, the J gene TRBJ2-2, with a tentative D call TRBD2 (6 bases). V was cut by 2 bases and J by 6 bases, with 17 bases left in between. CDR1 is SGHNT and CDR2 is YYREEE in the germline V gene (reference sequence). The CDR3 has 16 residues. CDR3 DNA sequence: TGTGCCAGCAGCTTCCGGGACGGACTATTTTCCGGGGAGCTGTTTTTT. Amino acid sequence: CASSFRDGLFSGELFF.

The chain has TRBV2 and TRBJ2-1; TRBD2 matches 15 bases. Germline CDR1 and CDR2: SNHLY and FYNNEI. The CDR3 runs 18 residues. With 6 bases clipped from V and 2 bases from J, the junction kept 8 bases outside the gene matches. For the CDR3, the DNA is TGTGCCAGCAGAAAAGGGGGACTAGCGGGGGGCACCTACAATGAGCAGTTCTTC. Its protein product is CASRKGGLAGGTYNEQFF. Supplemented by reference TRBV2 and TRBJ2-1, the full variable domain reads EPEVTQTPSHQVTQMGQEVILRCVPISNHLYFYWYRQILGQKVEFLVSFYNNEISEKSEIFDDQFSVERPDGSNFTLKIRSTKLEDSAMYFCASRKGGLAGGTYNEQFFGPGTRLTVL.

V and J are TRBV7-9 and TRBJ1-4; tentatively, D is TRBD1 (5 bases). This CDR3 is built from 14 residues. Trimming took off 5 bases at V and 5 bases at J, with 12 bases between the two ends. Germline CDR1 and CDR2: SEHNR and FQNEAQ (reference sequence). The DNA for the CDR3 is TGTGCCAGCAGCCCCCAGACAGCAAATGAAAAACTGTTTTTT. It is translated as CASSPQTANEKLFF. Full variable domain (missing parts from reference TRBV7-9 and TRBJ1-4): DTGVSQNPRHKITKRGQNVTFRCDPISEHNRLYWYRQTLGQGPEFLTYFQNEAQLEKSRLLSDRFSAERPKGSFSTLEIQRTEQGDSAMYLCASSPQTANEKLFFGSGTQLSVL.

This chain uses TRBV7-8 with TRBJ1-6; TRBD1 matches 7 bases. V lost 5 bases, J lost 0 bases, and 4 bases stayed unmatched. The CDR3 is 16 residues long. The germline gives CDR1 SGHVS, CDR2 FQNEAQ. The CDR3 DNA is TGTGCCAGCAGCACGAGGGACAGCTCCTATAATTCACCCCTCCACTTT. Translation gives CASSTRDSSYNSPLHF.

This chain links TRBV6-5 with TRBJ1-2; no reliable D call. V was cut by 2 bases and J by 4 bases, with 11 bases left in between. The CDR3 totals 14 residues. Germline CDR1 MNHEY, CDR2 SVGAGI. CDR3 region: CASSYRSIGYGYTF. In nucleotides, the CDR3 is TGTGCCAGCAGTTACCGGAGCATTGGCTATGGCTACACCTTC.